These 10 T cell receptor beta chains were all obtained from the same sample, sequenced in a study of blood T cell repertoires in COVID-19. The assay was immunoSEQ multiplex PCR, and TCRdb's table has in-frame clones only and misses some. Of roughly 200,000 clones in the sample, 86% are singletons; the top ten hold 5% to 7%. Sequenced material: PBMCs or T cells enriched from blood (not recorded which). The receptor source for this set is a man in his forties with acute COVID-19.

This clone was recorded a few times. This chain uses TRBV6-6 with TRBJ1-5, with unresolved D. V lost 8 bases, J lost 0 bases, and 11 bases lay in between. The CDR3 is 14 residues long. CDR1 is MNHNY, CDR2 SVGAGI, per germline (reference sequence). The CDR3 reads CASLKSYSNQPQHF. CDR3 DNA sequence: TGTGCCAGCCTTAAGAGCTATAGCAATCAGCCCCAGCATTTT.

The chain links TRBV27 to TRBJ2-7; weak D call: TRBD2 (5 bases). V shed 6 bases and J shed 0 bases, with 15 bases lying between them. The CDR3 runs to 15 residues. The germline CDR1 and CDR2 sequences are MNHEY and SMNVEV (reference sequence). The CDR3 here is CASSQTGISSYEQYF. The CDR3 nucleotides are TGTGCCAGCAGCCAAACGGGGATCAGCTCCTACGAGCAGTACTTC.

The V gene is TRBV28, the J gene TRBJ1-4, with D perhaps matching TRBD1 (5 bases). V was trimmed by 2 bases and J by 8 bases, leaving 12 bases between them. The CDR3 has 14 amino acids. The V gene's germline CDR1 is MDHEN and CDR2 SYDVKM. The CDR3 bases are TGTGCCAGCAGTTTAGGCCAGGGATTCGAAAAACTGTTTTTT. It yields the protein CASSLGQGFEKLFF.

The chain links TRBV6-5 to TRBJ2-7; D gene unclear. The CDR3 length is 11 residues. Trimming took 10 bases from V and 6 from J, leaving 13 bases between them. The germline gives CDR1 MNHEY, CDR2 SVGAGI. Here the CDR3 DNA reads TGTGCCACCGAGGCAGAGTTCGAGCAGTACTTC. This gives the protein CATEAEFEQYF.

This sequence joins TRBV6-1 and TRBJ1-6, with D perhaps TRBD1 (5 bases). Germline assignment: CDR1 MNHNS and CDR2 SASEGT. The CDR3 covers 11 residues. V was shortened by 3 bases and J by 14 bases, with 8 bases between the two germline ends. The CDR3 region has the DNA TGTGCCAGCAGTGACAGGGCCACCCTCCACTTT. It codes for CASSDRATLHF.

On this clone itself: This specimen includes other DNA sequences encoding the same CDR3. This chain connects TRBV9 to TRBJ2-1; no clear D. Trimming removed 3 bases at V and 6 bases at J, with 19 bases between. The length of the CDR3 is 16 residues. In germline, CDR1 is SGDLS, CDR2 YYNGEE. The CDR3 DNA reads as TGTGCCAGCAGCGCCCGACTCGACCCAGTAATCAATGAGCAGTTCTTC. Its protein product is CASSARLDPVINEQFF.

This clone was detected once. The chain links TRBV9 to TRBJ2-1; D is unclear. Germline loops: CDR1 SGDLS, CDR2 YYNGEE. The germline V and J ends were trimmed by 4 bases and 8 bases, with 19 bases remaining between them. CDR3 size: 15 residues. The DNA of the CDR3 is TGTGCCAGCAGCACCCCGTCGGGTAGCACCGATGAGCAGTTCTTC. Its translation: CASSTPSGSTDEQFF. Together with reference TRBV9 and TRBJ2-1, the CDR3 gives the full variable domain: DSGVTQTPKHLITATGQRVTLRCSPRSGDLSVYWYQQSLDQGLQFLIQYYNGEERAKGNILERFSAQQFPDLHSELNLSSLELGDSALYFCASSTPSGSTDEQFFGPGTRLTVL.

The chain carries TRBV14 and TRBJ2-7; D remains unclear. The V end lost 1 base, the J end lost 6 bases, and 7 bases lay between the germline ends. Per the germline V gene, CDR1 is SGHDN and CDR2 is FVKESK. The CDR3 sequence is 12 residues long. The CDR3 here is CASSQVLLEQYF. As DNA, the CDR3 is TGTGCCAGCAGCCAAGTACTGCTCGAGCAGTACTTC.

The chain has TRBV15 and TRBJ2-5; weak D call: TRBD1 (5 bases). V dropped 0 bases and J dropped 3 bases, with 14 bases sitting between them. In germline, CDR1 is LNHNV, CDR2 YYDKDF (reference sequence). The CDR3 totals 16 residues. The CDR3 DNA reads as TGTGCCACCAGCAGAGATCTCAGTGCAGGGAAAGAGACCCAGTACTTC. It encodes CATSRDLSAGKETQYF.

This chain uses TRBV19 with TRBJ1-4; 8 bases fit TRBD1. With 6 bases clipped from V and 8 bases from J, the junction kept 8 bases outside the gene matches. Germline assignment: CDR1 LNHDA and CDR2 SQIVND (reference sequence). This CDR3 comprises 14 residues. The CDR3 protein is CASRRQGQEEKLFF. CDR3 bases: TGTGCCAGTAGGAGACAGGGGCAAGAAGAAAAACTGTTTTTT.